This T cell receptor beta chain was captured in a study of blood T cell repertoires in COVID-19. Study information: Researchers got acute and convalescent COVID-19 samples from the United States, Italy and Spain. Sources were T cells, B-cell-depleted T cells, or PBMCs; the material itself was cDNA or gDNA.

Enrollment of patients from Seattle took place during active infection, with longitudinal follow-up. Original handling: Estimated nucleated cell counts came from reference gene primer amplification. TCRdb's copy holds only in-frame clones and misses some; the assay was immunoSEQ multiplex PCR. V and J calls and clone size are copied from that table; D and trimming were computed from the DNA. This table holds 500,000 to 600,000 clones, about 88% found once. About this clone itself: At one end, the junction sequence differs from germline, possibly due to a read error.

The CDR3 spans 11 residues. Germline CDR1 MGHRA, CDR2 YSYEKL. The receptor was derived from a woman between 45 and 65 years old with COVID-19, enrolled during active disease. This chain connects TRBV4-1 to TRBJ2-3, with unresolved D. Sequenced input: peripheral blood. The DNA of the CDR3 is TGCGCCAGCGCAAGCATAGATACGCAGTATTTT. It translates to CASASIDTQYF.